This TCR beta chain was profiled in a study of shared T cell receptors in the human thymus (dated by TCRdb to the early 2020s). Regarding the research as a whole: The study examined how the human thymus generates shared, self-reactive T-cell receptor alpha chains.

Worth noting for this clone: Its antigen remains unidentified. It has no much larger one-base neighbor in the sample; base qualities were not kept.

Receptor amplification or capture employed the immunoSEQ multiplex PCR assay. Sourced from immuneACCESS, this table was stored by TCRdb with only in-frame sequences that have V and J called. A share of the clones is absent; for the studies checked, an unresolved V gene accounts for under half, and the remainder has no known explanation. The sample includes 700,000 to 750,000 clones, with approximately 83% observed a single time. The top ten constitute 0.0095% to 0.011% of the sample. The same sample was also studied in work on human thymus T cells. From that second study: The donors were immunologically healthy infants in Finland who had open corrective cardiac surgery for congenital heart defects. Thymus tissue was collected as surgical resects that were removed during corrective cardiac surgery. Biased V and J gene segment usage appeared to be present in both thymic and peripheral blood repertoires. The related research found that thymic TCR repertoires overlapped highly between unrelated individuals. TCR alpha and beta repertoires from roughly eight infant thymus samples and four related peripheral blood samples were characterized in the study. The cohort included several male and a couple of female infants, with donor ages spanning 7 to 244 days. After being mechanically released from the tissue, thymocytes were kept at -70 degrees C in pellets of roughly 10-33 million cells. A QIAsymphony instrument was used to extract genomic DNA from frozen cell pellets. Using the immunoSEQ multiplex PCR assay, the TCRB and TCRAD loci were amplified from a standardized quantity of quality-controlled genomic DNA. The V(D)J region was spanned by amplicons of a length sufficient to cover the CDR3 and to identify V and J genes. Amplicon sequencing was performed on an Illumina platform through the commercial immunoSEQ service. Primer bias and sequencing errors were corrected as previously described, and TCRAD and TCRB definitions were based on the IMGT database. Repertoires were analysed with immunoSEQ Analyzer 3.0 and VDJTools, covering basic statistics, V/J segment usage, diversity estimates, rarefaction and pairwise overlap. To estimate diversity, the Chao1, ChaoE, Efron-Thisted, Shannon and inverse Simpson indices were applied, and diversity was also estimated on datasets down-sampled to the smallest sample. Repertoire overlap was determined by strict matching of CDR3 nucleotide sequence, V gene and J gene, and Jaccard-based multidimensional scaling clustering was applied. On average, thymus samples gave 750,000 to 1,000,000 unique TCRB clonotypes, whereas blood samples gave about 92,000.

The receptor was derived from a girl under three years old with a congenital heart defect. Donor details come from another sample of the same person, matched by shared clones. Sample: thymocytes.

The DNA is as follows: TGTGCCAGCAGTAGGACTAGACCGAACCTAGCCAAAAACATTCAGTACTTC. The encoded protein is CASSRTRPNLAKNIQYF. The chain couples TRBV28 to TRBJ2-4; 7 of the junction bases match TRBD2. The cysteine opens and the phenylalanine closes a CDR3 of 17 amino acids. The read is trimmed to its CDR3 DNA, 51 bases read in frame from base 1. The germline V gene supplies CDR1 MDHEN and CDR2 SYDVKM. Trimmed from V: 5 bases; trimmed from J: 0 bases; junction bases lacking a gene match: 10.